This T cell receptor beta chain was sequenced for a study of human T cells and chemical hapten exposure (dated by TCRdb to the early 2020s). In the study overall: For sensitization, 2% DPC in acetone was applied to a roughly 2 cm by roughly 2 cm area of upper inner arm skin. Libraries were pooled for sequencing, and per-sample TCR yields varied mainly because of small differences in library volumes within the pool. Blood samples were taken from patients before sensitization (week 0) and at 2, 6 and about 24 weeks after DPC sensitization. Patch tests used Finn chambers with 0.01% DPC on the upper back, scored after 6 days by International Contact Dermatitis Research Group standards. Weekly therapeutic DPC doses were additionally applied to the scalp of patients throughout the approximately 23-week study period. Nearly 30 alopecia patients gave blood for TCR sequencing at one to four time points (pre-sensitization, 2, 6 and 24 weeks). The mostly female patient cohort included alopecia areata with under or over 50% scalp involvement, alopecia totalis and alopecia universalis. In alopecia patients, the study followed how the peripheral blood TCR repertoire changed in vivo over primary and secondary sensitization to diphenylcyclopropenone (DPC), a hapten. Paper-wide results and their limitations: Repeated subsampling changed both the strength of the expansion versus patch-test correlation and the threshold at which the correlation became significant. Expanded TCRs formed significantly more large CDR3 similarity clusters than pre-sensitization or healthy control sets, consistent with antigen-driven responses. All patients had alopecia, a presumed autoimmune disease, so their immune response might differ from that of healthy individuals. Patch test score was positively correlated with the number of PT1 expanded TCRs, with significance at thresholds 8, 16 and 32 but not at 4. No change with DPC sensitization was found in the number of TCRs above 1 in 1000 frequency, and no evidence of global repertoire structure alterations was found.

Library prep was done by RACE. Instrument on record: NextSeq 500. During library preparation, unique molecular identifiers were attached to individual cDNA molecules so that TCRs could be counted in a quantitative, reproducible way. From each blood RNA sample, both TCR alpha and TCR beta chains were sequenced. The original pipeline was this. The median number of TCRs per sample was some 100,000, ranging from 23,224 to 690,600. The Decombinator software suite was used to annotate the V, J and CDR3 of the TCR reads. For PS versus PT1 abundance plots, all samples were subsampled to the same number of TCRs (28,000). Expanded TCRs were defined as absent before sensitization and observed at least eight times at the 2-week time point. The public reads were quality trimmed at Q25 with fastp and then assembled into clones with MiXCR by TCRdb, keeping productive beta chains. Records with the same CDR3 protein are collapsed into one entry carrying the most frequent genes and DNA. TCRdb's processing, not the authors', yielded these V and J calls. The sample table contains 80,000 or so distinct CDR3 sequences; only one count was recorded for over 8.5% of them. The ten largest clones represent around 4% of the sample.

The CDR3, from cysteine to phenylalanine, totals 12 residues. CDR3 DNA is the only sequence kept; it has 36 bases, read in frame from the first base. The germline ends are 13 bases apart after V is trimmed by 8 bases and J by 6 bases. CDR1 and CDR2 are drawn from the germline V gene: SGHTA, FQGNSA. The label giving this sample's time point can be read as: patch test 1, 2 weeks after DPC sensitization. The treatment or condition label for this specimen denotes: therapeutic diphenylcyclopropenone sensitization with weekly scalp DPC. Blood at each patch-test visit was drawn before the patch test was applied. To be eligible, patients had to be aged 18 to 70, diagnosed with alopecia and judged suitable for DPC therapy, while pregnant patients were excluded. Total RNA was extracted from unfractionated whole blood collected in Tempus Blood RNA tubes. As for this clonotype: Its antigen specificity is not known. No base quality values were provided; no much bigger clone lies one nucleotide off.

The source material was whole blood, sampled in connection with sensitization to the hapten diphenylcyclopropenone (DPC). The chain links TRBV7-2 with TRBJ2-5, and TRBD1 may be the D gene, going by 6 matching bases. This sequence originates from a woman aged 50 to 60 with alopecia areata. Some clones in this sample may be carry-over from other donors' samples. Here is the DNA: TGTGCCAGCGGCCGGGACACCCAGACCCAGTACTTC. It is translated as CASGRDTQTQYF.